This TCR beta chain came from a study of cytomegalovirus exposure and HLA in healthy donors (TCRdb year 2017). Some background on the complete study: According to an earlier analysis of 450 to 650 of the donors, about 179 million T cells yielded roughly 110 million unique TCR beta sequences and 276 Gb of sequence data. Rather than using new phenotypic data, the later analysis identified candidate immune exposures from TCR beta sequences and from how often those sequences occurred across donors. The study was designed to test whether signatures of past pathogen exposure could be identified by cataloging public T cell receptors. Typing coverage varied by locus: roughly 629-640 donors for A, B, C, DRB1 and DQB1; about 520 for DQA1; some 610 for DPA1; more than 450 for DPB1. HLA typing included class I and class II loci at four-digit resolution. Along with the roughly 700-subject first cohort, a separate validation cohort of over a hundred different subjects was used. An earlier analysis of around 580 of the donors used high-throughput TCR beta sequencing to judge whether each TCR beta V gene segment behaved as functional or pseudogenic. The study used immunosequencing to profile the T cell repertoires of 600 to 850 subjects and linked those repertoires to cytomegalovirus serostatus. Of the 398 genotyped donors, 65% to 90% fell in the genetic ancestry cluster associated with self-reported Caucasian donors. Roughly five DR-DQ haplotypes were treated as single units for association and clustering because of strong linkage in the cohort. To predict cytomegalovirus infection status, the study combined high-throughput TCR immunosequencing, statistical association of individual TCRs with disease status, and machine learning. Roughly 300 gigabases of sequencing data and 70 million to 100 million unique TCR sequences made up an early release that covered 500 to 700 HLA-typed donors. Alongside the repertoire data, information on donor age, sex, ethnicity and CMV serostatus was compiled. A later analysis re-examined previously published TCR beta repertoires from over 500 donors and added high-resolution HLA genotyping to investigate patterns of TCR occurrence. All discovery cohort repertoires had been generated using a single sequencing platform. Across 300 to 500 genotyped donors of the cohort, an average of about 240,000 unique TCR beta nucleotide sequences per donor were sequenced, and roughly 20% of those sequences were non-productive. Genome-wide SNP genotypes for about 55% of the roughly 670 donors were used in a later genetic analysis, which treated that subset as a discovery cohort.

Library generation was performed with the immunoSEQ multiplex PCR assay. A mixture of 60 forward primers for TCR Vbeta segments and 13 reverse primers for TCR Jbeta segments was used in the multiplex PCR. The CDR3 region of rearranged TCR beta genes was amplified from genomic DNA with a multiplex PCR assay. Amplified TCR beta libraries were sequenced as 87-base-pair reads on the Illumina HiSeq System. Regarding the original processing steps: Across the 600 to 700 repertoires, a later analysis counted 80 million or so unique TCR beta chains, roughly 11 million of which were shared by at least two donors. Raw reads were error-corrected and collapsed into unique sequences with a nearest-neighbor algorithm that merged closely related sequences to remove PCR and sequencing errors. V, D and J gene segments were assigned by aligning CDR3 sequences to IMGT reference sequences. For a sequence to be retained, at least a six-nucleotide match to both a V gene segment and a J gene segment was required. Rearrangements were called productive when the CDR3 lacked stop codons and stayed in frame with V and J; all others were non-productive. CDR3 was defined according to IMGT convention as the region running from the second conserved V-encoded cysteine to the conserved J-encoded phenylalanine. In an earlier analysis of approximately 590 of the donors, sequences lacking an unambiguous match to a single V gene segment were excluded. An earlier analysis of approximately 590 of the donors called V segments functional above 56.7% productive rearrangements and segregating when the between-donor standard deviation exceeded 5%. To diagnose cytomegalovirus status from the catalog of TCR beta chain sequences, a statistical classification framework was built. In a later analysis, TCR nucleotide sequences were compared against IMGT/GENE-DB human TR gene sequences so that V and J genes could be assigned. In a later analysis, CDR3 sequences and most-parsimonious VDJ recombination scenarios were assigned using the TCRdist pipeline. In a later analysis, each TCR beta chain was defined by its CDR3 amino acid sequence together with its V-gene family, and reads without a unique V-gene family were excluded. To address suspected cross-contamination and a sequencing artifact, a later analysis removed 592 highly shared, low-generation-probability nucleotide sequences. In a later analysis, a clonal expansion index for each public chain was calculated from normalized within-repertoire ranks of inferred template counts. A later analysis computed generation probabilities with a VDJ recombination model fitted to out-of-frame rearrangements, and checked the results against IGoR. A later analysis scored TCR-TCR, TCR-HLA and TCR-CMV co-occurrence with hypergeometric tests, applying a repertoire-size bias correction to TCR pairs. A later analysis estimated false discovery rates by permuting HLA or CMV assignments 20 times. In a later analysis, co-occurring TCRs were grouped using DBSCAN, with TCRdist sequence similarity added in when clustering inside HLA-allele-positive subsets. Co-occurrence clustering excluded repertoires with fewer than 30,000 or more than 120,000 public chains, plus five with anomalous nucleotide sharing. This is the immuneACCESS table as TCRdb keeps it, with only in-frame sequences that have V and J called. A part of the clones is gone; compared with another copy, unresolved V genes explain less than half, and the rest is unexplained. V and J calls plus clone size are reproduced from that table; the DNA served to infer D and trimming. For this sample the table gives 210,000 or so clones, of which over 65% were detected only once. 2.5% to 3.5% of the sample comes from the top ten.

Deletion took 4 bases off V and 3 bases off J, with a span of 16 bases between the germline ends. The germline V gene specifies SNHLY as CDR1 and FYNNEI as CDR2. The cysteine opens and the phenylalanine closes a CDR3 of 15 amino acids. The kept DNA is CDR3 alone, 45 bases in frame from the first base. What the study reported, not specific to this receptor: Three of the identified cytomegalovirus-associated TCR beta chains were confirmed in vitro to be specific for cytomegalovirus antigens. When HLA alleles, especially DR and DQ, strongly co-occurred, attributing TCR associations to individual alleles was difficult. Most TCR sequences were seen in very few donors, while some public TCRs were found in many individuals. Broadly in line with IMGT annotations, most TCR beta V segments showed up in productive rearrangements about 87% or about 30% of the time in an earlier analysis of some 590 of the donors. Specific HLA alleles were associated with 18,000 or so TCR beta sequences at a false discovery rate of 0.05 in a later analysis. The authors suggested that the approach could potentially be generalized to other disease states and immunological phenotypes. Because HLA typing was unavailable for some donors at each locus, only the typed subset was used in association tests. A later analysis found that most CMV-associated TCR beta chains appeared HLA-restricted, with HLA associations seemingly driven largely by CMV exposure. In this cohort, only TCR beta chains were sequenced, and detectable features were limited by the absence of alpha or paired-chain data. The presence/absence analyses assumed that sequencing depth was roughly uniform across donors, and that assumption may not be true. A cluster of highly shared sequence variants was judged likely to represent a technical artifact of the sequencing pipeline. Compared with the roughly 670-donor mean, donors in an Asian-associated ancestry cluster had fewer N-insertions in productive TCRs, according to a later genetic analysis. In a later analysis, TCR association rates were found to vary across HLA loci, with the most associated TCRs seen for DRB1 alleles and the fewest for HLA-C alleles. For the cohort, immune exposure information was limited to CMV serostatus. About 17 rarely observed V segments, including chromosome 9 orphons, were excluded from the earlier analysis of a few hundred of the donors because counts were too low. A later analysis found that HLA-associated TCR beta chains were more clonally expanded and had lower generation probabilities than equally common non-associated chains. According to a later analysis, parvovirus B19, influenza, CMV and Epstein-Barr virus appeared linked to several top co-occurrence clusters. Correlated functional status among segregating V segments might be attributable to linkage disequilibrium, but an unknown experimental factor could not be ruled out. The study listed 150 to 200 TCR beta chains as associated with cytomegalovirus. Some IMGT-functional V segments, including TRBV6-2 and TRBV6-3, could not be told apart with the 87-base-pair reads, so those segments were excluded. The classifier was reported to diagnose cytomegalovirus status with high specificity and sensitivity in both the original cohort and the validation cohort. A later genetic analysis associated a missense DCLRE1C variant with V-gene and J-gene trimming of TCR beta chains, and an independent cohort replicated the association. A further reported finding was that TCR beta sequences accurately predicted the HLA-A and HLA-B alleles for most subjects in the first cohort.

In regard to this clone: The antigen this receptor binds is unknown. Within one base of it there is no much larger clone, and no base qualities were kept.

In total, 600 or so healthy bone marrow donors made up the cohort. All cohort members were sampled while nominally healthy, although unrecorded immune exposures were likely present. The donor tested CMV seropositive, placing the donor among the 250 to 350 seropositive members of the cohort. Every donor gave a peripheral blood sample, and the peripheral blood mononuclear cells from that sample were used for TCR beta sequencing. The Qiagen DNeasy Blood Extraction Kit was used to extract genomic DNA from the blood cell samples. The chain is made from TRBV2 and TRBJ2-7, with a weak D call of TRBD2 (5 bases match). This TCR was sampled from a woman aged 60-75 years in good health and CMV-seropositive. The source material was PBMCs. Read as DNA, the sequence is TGTGCCAGCAGTGGATCATATGCGGGTCTCTACGAGCAGTACTTC. This codes for CASSGSYAGLYEQYF.